A single sample gave rise to the 9 T cell receptor beta chains below, sequenced in a study of blood T cell repertoires in COVID-19. This table comes from immunoSEQ multiplex PCR, and its TCRdb copy is limited to in-frame clones, with some not included. The sample consists of 200,000 to 300,000 clones, 75% to 90% of them appearing once. Input material: peripheral blood. Receptors were obtained from a woman in her forties with acute or convalescent COVID-19.

This chain links TRBV29-1 with TRBJ2-3, with 7 bases that match TRBD1. Germline CDR1 SQVTM, CDR2 ANQGSEA. The V gene end was trimmed by 4 bases and the J gene end by 3 bases; junction bases not matched to a gene: 7. This CDR3 has 14 residues. CDR3 in DNA: TGCAGCGTTGGGGCAGGGGGTGCAACAGATACGCAGTATTTT. Protein sequence: CSVGAGGATDTQYF.

The sample holds one count of this clone. The V call is TRBV7-9, the J call TRBJ1-4; D uncertain. With 0 bases removed from V and 4 bases from J, the gap between germline ends came to 9 bases. Germline V gives CDR1 SEHNR, CDR2 FQNEAQ (reference sequence). CDR3 length equals 15 residues. The CDR3 DNA reads as TGTGCCAGCAGCTTAGCTCCAGGAATTAATGAAAAACTGTTTTTT. It codes for CASSLAPGINEKLFF.

The V gene is TRBV10-3, the J gene TRBJ1-4; D is unclear. Germline V gene data show CDR1 as ENHRY and CDR2 as SYGVKD. Trimming cost V 3 bases and J 0 bases, with 11 bases left between them. This CDR3 contains 16 residues. The CDR3: CAISESRESTNEKLFF. CDR3 DNA sequence: TGTGCCATCAGTGAATCTAGGGAGTCAACTAATGAAAAACTGTTTTTT.

This clone was seen a single time. The chain combines TRBV6-5 with TRBJ1-2, with 11 bases matching TRBD1. The junction had 5 bases not matched to a gene; V was cut back by 7 bases and J by 4 bases. This CDR3 comprises 14 residues. Germline V gene sequence: CDR1 MNHEY, CDR2 SVGAGI. CDR3 nucleotides: TGTGCCAGCACCCGGACAGGGGGCGTCTATGGCTACACCTTC. Protein product: CASTRTGGVYGYTF.

V gene TRBV6-1 combines with J gene TRBJ1-1; maybe TRBD1 (6 bases). The germline gives CDR1 MNHNS, CDR2 SASEGT. The CDR3 is 14 amino acids. Trimming stripped 1 base from V and 3 bases from J, with 9 bases between. CDR3 region: CASSEGGGYTEAFF. The CDR3 DNA sequence: TGTGCCAGCAGTGAAGGGGGGGGCTACACTGAAGCTTTCTTT.

The chain recombines TRBV19 with TRBJ2-1; 7 bases are shared with TRBD2. The ends lost 10 bases at V and 7 bases at J; junction bases unmatched: 10. The length of the CDR3 is 13 residues. Germline values: CDR1 LNHDA, CDR2 SQIVND (reference sequence). The CDR3 spells CATEGGGTNEQFF. For the CDR3, the DNA is TGTGCCACCGAAGGCGGGGGAACAAATGAGCAGTTCTTC. Using reference TRBV19 and TRBJ2-1 for the parts outside the CDR3, the full variable domain is DGGITQSPKYLFRKEGQNVTLSCEQNLNHDAMYWYRQDPGQGLRLIYYSQIVNDFQKGDIAEGYSVSREKKESFPLTVTSAQKNPTAFYLCATEGGGTNEQFFGPGTRLTVL.

V gene TRBV10-3 combines with J gene TRBJ1-1; 8 nucleotides align to TRBD1. Germline CDR1 ENHRY, CDR2 SYGVKD. This CDR3 contains 16 residues. Germline trimming cut 4 bases from V and 0 bases from J; bases unmatched to any gene: 7. The CDR3 sequence: CAISAARTGMNTEAFF. The CDR3 DNA reads as TGTGCCATCAGTGCTGCGCGGACAGGGATGAACACTGAAGCTTTCTTT.

The chain uses TRBV5-1 and TRBJ2-3; possibly TRBD2 for D (5 bases). Trimming took off 0 bases at V and 0 bases at J, with 8 bases between the two ends. CDR3 length: 15 amino acids. The germline CDR1 and CDR2 sequences are SGHRS and YFSETQ. The CDR3 loop is CASSLGPGSTDTQYF. The CDR3 nucleotides are TGCGCCAGCAGCTTGGGACCGGGAAGCACAGATACGCAGTATTTT.

The chain combines TRBV11-3 with TRBJ2-3; maybe TRBD2 (6 bases). Deletions cut 5 bases from V and 5 bases from J, with 20 bases between. The CDR3 has 16 residues. The germline CDR1 and CDR2 sequences are SGHNT and YENEEA. The CDR3 nucleotides are TGTGCCAGCAGCCCCCCCCTGAGCGCGGAGGGAGATACGCAGTATTTT. Amino acids: CASSPPLSAEGDTQYF.